The 10 T cell receptor beta chains given below trace back to one sample, sequenced in a study of CD8 T cells in Susac syndrome. A quantity of roughly 0.5 to 1 ug RNA underwent reverse transcription using random hexamers. TCRdb re-called the immunoSEQ multiplex PCR reads through MiXCR, storing one row per CDR3 protein. Among 150,000 to 200,000 distinct CDR3 sequences, around 94% were seen once, and the ten largest hold 0.13% to 0.15%. Specimen: CD4+ T cells from PBMCs. The origin of the receptors is a human donor in good health.

This clonotype is termed medium-sized. This rearrangement joins TRBV2 to TRBJ2-5; D may be TRBD1 or TRBD2 (5 bases each). Germline V lookup: CDR1 SNHLY, CDR2 FYNNEI. V was shortened by 3 bases and J by 5 bases, with 13 bases between the two germline ends. The CDR3 spans 14 residues. The CDR3 is CASSEDEGRETQYF. The CDR3 DNA reads TGTGCCAGCAGTGAGGATGAGGGGCGGGAGACCCAGTACTTC.

A word on this clonotype: A read error may account for a junction end that differs from germline. V is TRBV5-4 and J is TRBJ1-1; D might be TRBD1 (6 bases). Germline V gene sequence: CDR1 SGHNT, CDR2 YYREEE (reference sequence). The CDR3 has 15 amino acids. This CDR3 is CASSPEDRNPTEAFF. The CDR3 DNA sequence: TGTGCCAGCAGCCCCGAGGACAGAAATCCCACTGAGGCTTTCTTT. The variable domain in full, completed from reference TRBV5-4 and TRBJ1-1, reads ETGVTQSPTHLIKTRGQQVTLRCSSQSGHNTVSWYQQALGQGPQFIFQYYREEENGRGNFPPRFSGLQFPNYSSELNVNALELDDSALYLCASSPEDRNPTEAFFGQGTRLTVV.

This rearrangement joins TRBV29-1 to TRBJ1-2; 9 positions agree with TRBD1. There are 14 residues in the CDR3. J gave up 1 base and V 6 bases, and 6 bases lay outside the gene matches. The germline CDR1 and CDR2 sequences are SQVTM and ANQGSEA. The CDR3 sequence is CSVLTGGFNYGYTF. The CDR3 nucleotides read TGCAGCGTCCTGACAGGGGGTTTTAACTATGGCTACACCTTC.

The V and J genes are TRBV20-1 and TRBJ1-1; TRBD1 is a possible D gene (5 bases). The germline CDR1 and CDR2 sequences are DFQATT and SNEGSKA (reference sequence). The CDR3 is 13 residues long. Trimming took off 1 base at V and 7 bases at J, with 13 bases between the two ends. The CDR3 region is CSARGTGRDEAFF. The CDR3 nucleotides read TGCAGTGCTAGAGGAACGGGGCGGGATGAAGCTTTCTTT.

This clonotype was seen once. The gene calls are TRBV7-2 and TRBJ2-5, with D possibly matching TRBD1 (6 bases). V was pared by 8 bases and J by 10 bases, with 26 bases between. The CDR3 spans 15 residues. Germline lookup yields CDR1 SGHTA and CDR2 FQGNSA. This CDR3 reads CASRPGTGNGRGQYF. Here the CDR3 DNA reads TGTGCCAGCCGCCCCGGCACAGGGAACGGGCGTGGCCAGTACTTC.

The chain carries TRBV25-1 and TRBJ1-2, with a weak D call TRBD1 (6 bases). This CDR3 spans 11 amino acids. Germline lookup yields CDR1 MGHDK and CDR2 SYGVNS. V lost 7 bases and J 9 bases, leaving 12 bases between the germline ends. CDR3 nucleotide sequence: TGTGCCAGCATGGGGGCTAGGAGCTACACCTTC. Protein product: CASMGARSYTF.

This clonotype was found once. The rearrangement uses TRBV6-5 and TRBJ1-2, with 9 nucleotides matching TRBD1. The length of the CDR3 is 13 residues. Losses at the gene ends were 6 bases for V and 8 bases for J; bases not matched to a gene: 7. CDR1 is MNHEY and CDR2 is SVGAGI in the germline V gene. In DNA form, the CDR3 reads TGTGCCAGCAGAACAGGGACAGGGCTCGGCTACACCTTC. Amino acids: CASRTGTGLGYTF.

The V call is TRBV14, the J call TRBJ2-1; 8 bases are a match to TRBD1. Per the germline V gene, CDR1 is SGHDN and CDR2 is FVKESK. This CDR3 comprises 17 residues. V was pared by 4 bases and J by 0 bases, with 8 bases of the junction left unmatched. CDR3 sequence: CASSPPTGTGSYNEQFF. The CDR3 nucleotides read TGTGCCAGCAGCCCACCCACCGGGACAGGCTCCTACAATGAGCAGTTCTTC.

The rearrangement links TRBV20-1 to TRBJ1-2, with D maybe TRBD1 (5 bases). Germline V lookup: CDR1 DFQATT, CDR2 SNEGSKA (reference sequence). The CDR3 totals 14 residues. The germline V and J ends were trimmed by 2 bases and 7 bases, with 17 bases remaining between them. CDR3 bases: TGCAGTGCTAGAAAACAGGTCCTTTGGGGTGGCTACACCTTC. As protein: CSARKQVLWGGYTF.

The chain combines TRBV5-4 with TRBJ1-1, with D uncertain. The CDR3 consists of 13 residues. Between the trimmed V and J ends, which lost 0 bases and 7 bases, there was a span of 10 bases. From germline, CDR1 is SGHNT and CDR2 YYREEE (reference sequence). CDR3 DNA sequence: TGTGCCAGCAGCTTGGGAGGGAAAAATGAAGCTTTCTTT. It specifies CASSLGGKNEAFF.